This T cell receptor (beta chain) was identified in a study of lymphopenia after photon versus proton radiotherapy. Whole-study findings and limits: Post-nadir TCR diversity decline inversely tracked overall survival among those who died. After lymphocyte nadir, photon-treated repertoires showed oligoclonal expansion, especially CD8+ Temra.

Clones were sequenced by immunoSEQ multiplex PCR, and TCRdb holds only the in-frame ones, with some missing. The repertoire consists of more than 45,000 clones, with about 81% occurring once and the leading ten covering around 2%. On this clone: What it recognizes is unknown.

CDR3 size: 16 residues. CDR1 is MNHNY, CDR2 SVGAGI, per germline (reference sequence). V lost 5 bases to trimming and J lost 1 base; unmatched junction nucleotides: 10. The sequencing here drew on peripheral blood, taken from a patient treated with proton-based radiotherapy. This receptor was identified in a man aged 55-75 years with pancreatic cancer. The chain is built from TRBV6-6 and TRBJ2-7; 8 bases match TRBD1. CDR3 nucleotides: TGTGCCAGCAGTAGGACAGGGCGGCTAGGGTCCTACGAGCAGTACTTC. Translated: CASSRTGRLGSYEQYF.